This is a list of T cell receptor beta chains from one sample in a study of shared clonotypes between healthy human individuals. Repertoires were generated with immunoSEQ multiplex PCR, while TCRdb's copy carries only in-frame clones and drops some. The data contain 98,000 or so clones, about 71% of them singletons. Sequenced sample: memory CD8+ T cells sorted from blood. Receptors were obtained from a woman aged 25 to 39 in good health. Each CDR3 is given with its conserved first and last residue. Fields, in order: D gene, V gene, CDR3 protein. A D gene is named only where the DNA matches it firmly.

NA,TRBV2,CASSEGRPSSYEQYF
NA,TRBV5-1,CASSLKGVSTLPANVLTF
TRBD1,TRBV11-2,CASSLAGGEQFF
NA,TRBV5-4,CASRRGSTVILDTQYF
NA,TRBV25-1,CASSESQGTSYEQYF
TRBD1,TRBV9,CASSVTTMTGSEGEAFF
NA,TRBV9,CASSVQGSQPDTQYF
TRBD1,TRBV10-3,CAISPGTGPHTQYF
NA,TRBV5-1,CASRRASFNQPQHF
TRBD2,TRBV2,CASRETGTSHNEQFF
NA,TRBV10-3,CAIRPTEGEQYF
TRBD2,TRBV7-9,CASRPSGRNTGELFF
NA,TRBV7-2,CASSLVSVRQETQYF
TRBD1,TRBV10-3,CAISRQGGITEAFF
TRBD2,TRBV6-5,CAIRGTSGHTDTQYF
NA,TRBV4-1,CASSQDARERMWAAFF
NA,TRBV5-4,CASSSASNYEQYF
TRBD1,TRBV5-6,CASSLGTGAYEQYF
TRBD1,TRBV6-4,CASSIGQGPDTEAFF
NA,TRBV6-1,CASSEAQSGGNTIYF
NA,TRBV25-1,CASSQTRNPSTDTQYF
NA,TRBV28,CASSHMGGFEKLFF
NA,TRBV6-5,CATHSNYGYTF
NA,TRBV6-1,CASSEGQESTEAFF
TRBD2,TRBV4-1,CASSSRGGTKQDEQYF